This entry lists 29 T cell receptor beta chains sequenced from one sample in a study of cytotoxic CD8 clonotypes in ibrutinib-treated CLL. Profiled with immunoSEQ multiplex PCR; TCRdb holds only in-frame clones, not every one. The sample contains 12,000 or so clones, about 81% of which appear only once. Sequencing was performed on PBMCs, taken at disease progression, from a patient treated with ibrutinib. These receptors were collected from a human donor with chronic lymphocytic leukemia.

This chain uses TRBV21-1 with TRBJ2-1; the table's D call TRBD2 went unverified against the DNA. TRBV21-1 constitutes a pseudogene. This CDR3 contains 16 residues. CDR3 nucleotide sequence: TGTGCCAGCAGCAAATTGACTAGCGGACACCCAAATGAGCAGTTCTTC. Encoded protein: CASSKLTSGHPNEQFF.

The gene calls are TRBV23-1 and TRBJ1-2; the match to TRBD1 covers 9 bases. TRBV23-1 is recorded as an ORF, its role being uncertain. There are 15 residues in the CDR3. V lost 7 bases, J lost 6 bases, and 12 bases stayed unmatched. Written as DNA, the CDR3 is TGCGCCAGCATTTCCCTGGGACAGGGCGGGGATGGCTACACCTTC. Protein product: CASISLGQGGDGYTF.

This rearrangement joins TRBV18 to TRBJ1-1; possible D gene TRBD1, 5 bases. V was shortened by 0 bases and J by 3 bases, with 14 bases between the two germline ends. The CDR3 is made up of 16 amino acids. Germline CDR1 reads KGHSH; CDR2 reads LQKENI. As DNA, the CDR3 is TGTGCCAGCTCACCACCGGCGGGGGGTTCGCACACTGAAGCTTTCTTT. Its translation is CASSPPAGGSHTEAFF.

V and J are TRBV7-3 and TRBJ2-1, with 7 positions matching TRBD2. V was pared by 5 bases and J by 7 bases, with 14 bases of the junction left unmatched. The CDR3 sequence is 16 residues long. In germline, CDR1 is SGHTA, CDR2 FQGTGA. The CDR3 nucleotides are TGTGCCAGCAGCCACCCGGATTCGGGAGGAAGAAATGAGCAGTTCTTC. Translated: CASSHPDSGGRNEQFF.

This chain uses TRBV19 with TRBJ2-1, with 13 positions matching TRBD2. The CDR3 is made up of 17 amino acids. From germline, CDR1 is LNHDA and CDR2 SQIVND (reference sequence). Trimming cost V 4 bases and J 4 bases; bases outside gene matches: 7. The CDR3 region has the DNA TGTGCCAGTAGTAGTGGACTAGCGGGAGTAGATTACAATGAGCAGTTCTTC. It is translated as CASSSGLAGVDYNEQFF. Together with reference TRBV19 and TRBJ2-1, the CDR3 gives the full variable domain: DGGITQSPKYLFRKEGQNVTLSCEQNLNHDAMYWYRQDPGQGLRLIYYSQIVNDFQKGDIAEGYSVSREKKESFPLTVTSAQKNPTAFYLCASSSGLAGVDYNEQFFGPGTRLTVL.

A remark on this clone: The identical CDR3 is also encoded by other nucleotide sequences in the sample. V and J are TRBV5-1 and TRBJ2-3; D ambiguous. V was shortened by 0 bases and J by 1 base, with 6 bases between the two germline ends. Germline V gene sequence: CDR1 SGHRS, CDR2 YFSETQ. The CDR3 totals 14 residues. The CDR3 is CASSLGRGTDTQYF. The CDR3 DNA reads as TGCGCCAGCAGCTTGGGACGGGGCACAGATACGCAGTATTTT.

The chain combines TRBV5-4 with TRBJ2-3; D assignment may be TRBD1 or TRBD2 (5 bases each). Germline assignment: CDR1 SGHNT and CDR2 YYREEE (reference sequence). The CDR3 runs 14 residues. V was pared by 2 bases and J by 6 bases, with 13 bases between. CDR3 sequence: CASSFGGETDTQYF. CDR3 sequence (DNA): TGTGCCAGCAGCTTTGGGGGAGAGACTGATACGCAGTATTTT.

In its sample, this clone was seen once. The chain carries TRBV7-8 and TRBJ2-5; D not resolved. Germline V CDR1 and CDR2: SGHVS, FQNEAQ. The CDR3 extends over 14 amino acids. The germline V and J ends were trimmed by 2 bases and 0 bases, with 7 bases remaining between them. The CDR3, as DNA: TGTGCCAGCAGCTTACGGGTCAACCAAGAGACCCAGTACTTC. Its protein is CASSLRVNQETQYF.

The V and J genes are TRBV11-2 and TRBJ2-2; D is undetermined. The germline CDR1 and CDR2 sequences are SGHAT and FQNNGV. Trimming cost V 5 bases and J 5 bases, with 9 bases left between them. The CDR3 contains 13 residues. The CDR3: CASSQSGTGELFF. The CDR3 nucleotides read TGTGCCAGCAGCCAGTCCGGTACCGGGGAGCTGTTTTTT.

The chain couples TRBV5-4 to TRBJ2-3, with TRBD2 identical over 8 bases. V trimming: 4 bases; J trimming: 0 bases; junction bases outside the gene matches: 13. Germline assignment: CDR1 SGHNT and CDR2 YYREEE (reference sequence). The CDR3 runs 18 residues. The CDR3 sequence is CASSPVPLLADSTDTQYF. The CDR3 DNA is TGTGCCAGCAGCCCCGTCCCACTACTAGCGGATAGCACAGATACGCAGTATTTT.

The CDR3: CASSDPGLASYEQYF. The CDR3 region has the DNA TGTGCCAGCAGTGATCCGGGACTAGCTTCCTACGAGCAGTACTTC. V gene TRBV28 combines with J gene TRBJ2-7, with 9 positions matching TRBD2. Germline V gene sequence: CDR1 MDHEN, CDR2 SYDVKM. Losses at the gene ends were 5 bases for V and 1 base for J; bases not matched to a gene: 6. The CDR3 totals 15 residues.

The chain carries TRBV7-2 and TRBJ2-7; no clear D gene. V lost 5 bases and J lost 0, with 8 bases in between. This CDR3 spans 13 amino acids. Germline values: CDR1 SGHTA, CDR2 FQGNSA. In DNA form, the CDR3 reads TGTGCCAGCAGCCCTTGGGTCTCCTACGAGCAGTACTTC. Its protein product is CASSPWVSYEQYF.

V is TRBV7-8 and J is TRBJ1-2; 8 positions agree with TRBD1. The CDR3 has 14 residues. V lost 3 bases and J lost 7; bases outside the gene matches: 7. From germline, CDR1 is SGHVS and CDR2 FQNEAQ. The CDR3 region has the DNA TGTGCCAGCAGCTTGGTGCAGGGGGCGTTTGGCTACACCTTC. This codes for CASSLVQGAFGYTF. Full variable domain (outside the CDR3, taken from reference TRBV7-8 and TRBJ1-2): GAGVSQSPRYKVAKRGQDVALRCDPISGHVSLFWYQQALGQGPEFLTYFQNEAQLDKSGLPSDRFFAERPEGSVSTLKIQRTQQEDSAVYLCASSLVQGAFGYTFGSGTRLTVV.

CDR3 sequence reads: CASSLLGDVWGEQYF. The CDR3 DNA follows: TGTGCCAGCAGCTTGCTGGGGGACGTTTGGGGCGAGCAGTACTTC. The V gene is TRBV5-5, the J gene TRBJ2-7, with D perhaps given as TRBD1 or TRBD2 (5 bases each). Germline values: CDR1 SGHKS, CDR2 YYEKEE (reference sequence). The CDR3 has 15 amino acids. Deletions cut 1 base from V and 6 bases from J, with 17 bases between.

The rearrangement links TRBV11-2 to TRBJ2-2; D remains unclear. This CDR3 has 13 residues. The germline V and J ends were trimmed by 3 bases and 4 bases, with 6 bases remaining between them. In germline, CDR1 is SGHAT, CDR2 FQNNGV. CDR3 loop: CASSLLATGELFF. The CDR3 bases are TGTGCCAGCAGCTTGTTGGCCACCGGGGAGCTGTTTTTT.

The chain has TRBV4-2 and TRBJ2-3; D not resolved. Germline CDR1 is LGHNA and CDR2 is YNFKEQ. The CDR3 loop spans 15 amino acids. V gave up 1 base and J gave up 2 bases, with 10 bases separating them. The chain's CDR3 is CASSQGLSITDTQYF. The DNA of the CDR3 is TGTGCCAGCAGCCAAGGTCTCTCAATCACAGATACGCAGTATTTT.

This clone has just a few counts. The genes are TRBV25-1 and TRBJ1-2, with 7 bases aligning to TRBD1. The CDR3 is 13 residues long. V shed 5 bases and J 5 bases; nucleotides not matched to a gene: 5. Germline loops: CDR1 MGHDK, CDR2 SYGVNS. CDR3 nucleotides: TGTGCCAGCAGTCCGACAGGGAAGTATGGCTACACCTTC. The encoded protein is CASSPTGKYGYTF.

This chain joins TRBV28 and TRBJ1-4; weak D call: TRBD1 (6 bases). The germline V gene has CDR1 MDHEN and CDR2 SYDVKM. The CDR3 contains 15 residues. The ends were cut back, 7 bases at V and 8 bases at J, with 20 bases in the middle. CDR3: CASTDRTDGGEKLFF. The CDR3, as DNA: TGTGCCAGCACAGATCGGACAGACGGTGGGGAAAAACTGTTTTTT.

The chain recombines TRBV6-5 with TRBJ2-7; the D gene is possibly TRBD1 (6 bases). CDR1 and CDR2 (germline): MNHEY, SVGAGI. CDR3 length equals 15 residues. V gave up 3 bases and J gave up 1 base, with 13 bases separating them. The CDR3 is CASSYWQGTSYEQYF. The CDR3, as DNA: TGTGCCAGCAGTTATTGGCAGGGGACGTCCTACGAGCAGTACTTC.

This clone was counted between two and nine times. The V gene is TRBV5-1, the J gene TRBJ1-2, with 9 nucleotides matching TRBD1. Germline CDR1 reads SGHRS; CDR2 reads YFSETQ. V lost 0 bases, J lost 6 bases, and 6 bases stayed unmatched. The CDR3 extends over 15 amino acids. The CDR3 loop reads CASSLGRGQGNGYTF. DNA of the CDR3: TGCGCCAGCAGCTTGGGGCGGGGACAGGGTAATGGCTACACCTTC.

The chain has TRBV5-1 and TRBJ1-3; D unclear. The CDR3 runs 17 residues. CDR1 is SGHRS and CDR2 is YFSETQ in the germline V gene. The V end lost 0 bases, the J end lost 0 bases, and 13 bases lay between the germline ends. The CDR3 loop reads CASSLVAAPLSGNTIYF. The CDR3, as DNA: TGCGCCAGCAGCTTGGTCGCAGCCCCTCTCTCTGGAAACACCATATATTTT.

This sequence joins TRBV10-2 and TRBJ1-4; D gene unclear. The ends were cut back, 2 bases at V and 7 bases at J, with 8 bases in the middle. CDR1 and CDR2 from the germline V gene are WSHSY and SAAADI. This CDR3 is 13 amino acids long. The CDR3 reads CASSEIPIEKLFF. In DNA form, the CDR3 reads TGCGCCAGCAGTGAGATCCCAATTGAAAAACTGTTTTTT.

This clone was found once. The chain uses TRBV2 and TRBJ1-2; D is ambiguous. Germline V gene data show CDR1 as SNHLY and CDR2 as FYNNEI. The CDR3 length is 11 residues. V was pared by 3 bases and J by 7 bases, with 6 bases between. CDR3 sequence reads: CASSEGFGYTF. Written as DNA, the CDR3 is TGTGCCAGCAGTGAGGGGTTTGGCTACACCTTC.

The rearrangement joins TRBV15 to TRBJ2-7; no reliable D call. The CDR3 runs 15 residues. Per germline, CDR1 LNHNV and CDR2 YYDKDF (reference sequence). The ends were cut back, 0 bases at V and 3 bases at J, with 12 bases in the middle. The CDR3 DNA reads as TGTGCCACCAGCAGAGATCGTGGGATTTTCTACGAGCAGTACTTC. Protein: CATSRDRGIFYEQYF.

The V gene is TRBV30, the J gene TRBJ1-3; D is unclear. The V end was cut by 4 bases, the J end by 0 bases, with 4 bases between. Per the germline V gene, CDR1 is GTSNPN and CDR2 is SVGIG (reference sequence). The CDR3 consists of 12 residues. CDR3: CAWTHSGNTIYF. The CDR3 nucleotides read TGTGCCTGGACACACTCTGGAAACACCATATATTTT.

J is TRBJ2-3 and V is TRBV9; tentative D call: TRBD1 (6 bases). The ends were cut back, 3 bases at V and 2 bases at J, with 16 bases in the middle. The length of the CDR3 is 16 residues. The germline V gene has CDR1 SGDLS and CDR2 YYNGEE. As DNA, the CDR3 is TGTGCCAGCAGCGGGGGGCTCGGGTGGCACACAGATACGCAGTATTTT. This encodes CASSGGLGWHTDTQYF.

The rearrangement links TRBV7-3 to TRBJ2-7, with 7 bases that match TRBD1. CDR1 is SGHTA and CDR2 is FQGTGA in the germline V gene. V shed 5 bases, J shed 6 bases, and the junction held 10 bases outside the gene matches. This CDR3 has 14 residues. The CDR3 here is CASSHGDRVGEQYF. CDR3 coding DNA: TGTGCCAGCAGCCACGGCGACAGGGTAGGCGAGCAGTACTTC.

The V and J genes are TRBV7-8 and TRBJ1-2, with 11 bases identical to TRBD1. The CDR3 is 15 amino acids. J was trimmed by 4 bases and V by 3 bases; bases with no gene match: 4. Germline CDR1 reads SGHVS; CDR2 reads FQNEAQ. CDR3 loop: CASSFGTGGFYGYTF. CDR3 DNA: TGTGCCAGCAGCTTCGGGACAGGGGGATTCTATGGCTACACCTTC.

This clone was observed once. This chain joins TRBV29-1 and TRBJ2-3, with 10 bases fitting TRBD2. The germline gives CDR1 SQVTM, CDR2 ANQGSEA. This CDR3 comprises 12 residues. Trimming took 7 bases from V and 4 from J; bases not matched to a gene: 2. Here the CDR3 reads CSGAGGPDTQYF. Here the CDR3 DNA reads TGCAGCGGAGCGGGAGGGCCAGATACGCAGTATTTT.